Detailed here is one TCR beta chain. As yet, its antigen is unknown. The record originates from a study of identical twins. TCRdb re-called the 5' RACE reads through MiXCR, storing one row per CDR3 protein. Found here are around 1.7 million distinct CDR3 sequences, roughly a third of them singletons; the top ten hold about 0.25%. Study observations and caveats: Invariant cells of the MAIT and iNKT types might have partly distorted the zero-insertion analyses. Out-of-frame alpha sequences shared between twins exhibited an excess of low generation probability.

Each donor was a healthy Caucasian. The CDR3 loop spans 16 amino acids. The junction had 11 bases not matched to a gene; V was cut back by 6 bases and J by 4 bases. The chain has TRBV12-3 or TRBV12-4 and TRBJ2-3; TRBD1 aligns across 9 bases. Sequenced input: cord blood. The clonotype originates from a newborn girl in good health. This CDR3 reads CASRTGTGSIADTQYF. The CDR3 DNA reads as TGTGCCAGCAGAACCGGGACAGGGTCGATCGCAGATACGCAGTATTTT.